The source of this T cell receptor (beta chain) is a study of CD8 T cells in Susac syndrome (dated by TCRdb to between 2018 and 2021). A note on the overall study: Among the Susac syndrome patients who were sequenced, clinically active disease was present in five or six and clinical remission was observed in fewer than 10. Susac syndrome patients were therapy-naive, on corticosteroids (some also receiving IVIg), or on IVIg alone at blood withdrawal. Repertoire sequencing was used to test whether CD8+ T cell activation and differentiation in Susac syndrome was antigen driven. The clonality of the CD8+ T cell repertoire was compared across approximately eleven healthy donors, around 14 Susac syndrome patients and fewer than 16 multiple sclerosis patients. What the research found in general, with its limitations: The number of individuals in the TCR sequencing and HLA analysis was recognized as being relatively small. Under 20 and five Susac-specific public clones were found in the total CD8+ and CD8+ TEMRA repertoires, respectively. Clonal expansion was seen in Susac syndrome CD8+ repertoires, peaking in CD8+ TEMRA cells and being greater in clinically active patients than in remitting ones.

RNA was extracted with the RNeasy kit and about 0.5 to 1 ug was reverse transcribed using random hexamers. TCR beta CDR3 regions were amplified with the immunoSEQ multiplex PCR assay covering 54 Vbeta and 13 Jbeta segments. To correct PCR amplification bias, a synthetic template baseline was used for both primer optimization and computational correction. The paper's data handling went like this. Reads were annotated to V, D and J genes according to IMGT and were analyzed with immunoSEQ Analyzer, with only productive sequences retained. Clonality was computed as one minus Shannon entropy normalized by log2 of the number of productive unique sequences. Public and private clones were assessed among the 100 most prevalent clones of each patient and control. Clones were defined as Susac-specific if absent from the healthy and MS cohorts, from roughly 1,100 published viral clones and from other ImmuneACCESS disease sequences. The public reads were reanalyzed by TCRdb: fastp trimming at Q25, MiXCR alignment, in-frame beta chains only. Duplicate CDR3 protein sequences are folded into a single record with the most common DNA and genes. What appears here as the V and J calls and clone size reflects TCRdb's work, not the paper's. The sample table contains around 110,000 distinct CDR3 sequences; only one count was recorded for approximately 94% of them. The ten biggest clones cover 0.41% of the sample.

V drops 6 bases and J drops 10 bases, leaving 22 bases in between. Counted from cysteine to phenylalanine, this CDR3 has 14 amino acids. Just the 42-base CDR3 DNA is kept, in frame starting at base 1. The germline V gene yields SGHDT for CDR1 and YYEEEE for CDR2. As for this clonotype: Its binding antigen is unknown. Base qualities are not at hand, and no much larger clone is one base apart.

High-throughput TCR beta sequencing profiled peripheral blood CD8+ and CD4+ T cells from healthy donors, Susac syndrome patients and multiple sclerosis patients. The Susac syndrome patients fulfilled recently defined diagnostic criteria for definite or probable disease. Bulk CD8+ and CD4+ T cells were purified magnetically by negative isolation, whereas CD8+ TEMRA cells were enriched by FACS. Blood was drawn into EDTA tubes, processed within 24 hours, and PBMCs were isolated by density gradient centrifugation. PBMCs destined for TCR sequencing were cryopreserved in liquid nitrogen and later thawed in a 37 °C water bath. Purity of sorted or isolated CD4+, CD8+ and CD8+ TEMRA cells was at least 90%.

The sample was CD8+ T cells from PBMCs. The TCR sequence derives from a human donor with Susac syndrome. The V and J genes are TRBV5-6 and TRBJ1-2; TRBD1 might be the D gene, on 6 matching bases. The DNA sequence is given as TGTGCCAGCACCGTTGAGCAGGGGCCGGGCCACTACACCTTC. Its protein is CASTVEQGPGHYTF. This CDR3, with the reference TRBV5-6 and TRBJ1-2 proteins standing in past its ends, gives the full variable domain DAGVTQSPTHLIKTRGQQVTLRCSPKSGHDTVSWYQQALGQGPQFIFQYYEEEERQRGNFPDRFSGHQFPNYSSELNVNALLLGDSALYLCASTVEQGPGHYTFGSGTRLTVV.